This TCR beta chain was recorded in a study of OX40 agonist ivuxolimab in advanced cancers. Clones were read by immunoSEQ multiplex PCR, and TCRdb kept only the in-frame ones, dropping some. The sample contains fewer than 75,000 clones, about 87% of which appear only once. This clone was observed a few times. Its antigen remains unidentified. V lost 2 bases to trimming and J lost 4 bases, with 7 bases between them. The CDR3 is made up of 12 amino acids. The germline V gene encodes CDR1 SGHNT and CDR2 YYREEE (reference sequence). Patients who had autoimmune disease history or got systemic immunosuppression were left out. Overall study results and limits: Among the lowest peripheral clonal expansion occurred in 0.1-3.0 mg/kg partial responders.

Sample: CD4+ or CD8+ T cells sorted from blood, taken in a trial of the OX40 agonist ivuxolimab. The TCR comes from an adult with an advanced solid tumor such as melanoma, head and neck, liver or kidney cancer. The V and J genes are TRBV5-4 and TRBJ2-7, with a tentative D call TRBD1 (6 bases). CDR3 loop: CASSLGQYEQYF. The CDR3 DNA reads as TGTGCCAGCAGCTTAGGACAGTACGAGCAGTACTTC.